Below, 19 T cell receptor beta chains from the same sample are listed, as sequenced in a study of T-cell memory formation after mild COVID-19. MiXCR, run by TCRdb on the 5' RACE reads, gives a single entry per CDR3 protein. The table has fewer than 650,000 distinct CDR3 sequences, approximately 15% seen once. The specimen sequenced was PBMCs or a T cell subset sorted from them (not recorded which). The source of these receptors is an adult woman who had mild COVID-19 (a few samples of this study predate the infection). Cell type and time point are not known.

The J gene is TRBJ2-5, the V gene TRBV6-5, with 12 nucleotides matching TRBD2. The ends lost 2 bases at V and 6 bases at J; junction bases unmatched: 4. The CDR3 consists of 15 residues. CDR1 and CDR2 from the germline V gene are MNHEY and SVGAGI. The CDR3 coding sequence is TGTGCCAGCAGTTACGGACTAGCGGGATCTCAGACCCAGTACTTC. Translating gives CASSYGLAGSQTQYF.

The rearrangement links TRBV24-1 to TRBJ2-1, with a possible D match to TRBD1 (5 bases). Germline CDR1 KGHDR, CDR2 SFDVKD. Trimming removed 0 bases at V and 7 bases at J, with 12 bases between. The CDR3 has 15 amino acids. Written as DNA, the CDR3 is TGTGCCACCAGTGATTTGGTAGGGGCTTTAAATGAGCAGTTCTTC. Translating it yields CATSDLVGALNEQFF.

This clonotype was counted a few times. This chain joins TRBV4-3 and TRBJ2-7; the match to TRBD2 covers 9 bases. Germline CDR1 is LGHNA and CDR2 is YSLEER. J was trimmed by 8 bases and V by 1 base; bases with no gene match: 6. The CDR3 is made up of 14 amino acids. CDR3 amino acids: CASSQVGTSFQQYF. The CDR3 DNA is TGCGCCAGCAGCCAAGTCGGGACTAGCTTCCAGCAGTACTTC.

This clonotype came up a few times. The chain uses TRBV12-3 or TRBV12-4 and TRBJ2-7, with 8 bases fitting TRBD2. V was pared by 6 bases and J by 3 bases, with 10 bases of the junction left unmatched. CDR3 length equals 15 residues. CDR3 bases: TGTGCCAGCAGCACCGGGCTAGCGGGCGGCTACGAGCAGTACTTC. Its protein product is CASSTGLAGGYEQYF.

This clonotype was seen a few times. This chain links TRBV12-3 or TRBV12-4 with TRBJ2-7, with 7 positions matching TRBD1. With 5 bases clipped from V and 2 bases from J, the junction kept 6 bases outside the gene matches. The CDR3 runs 14 residues. CDR3 sequence (DNA): TGTGCCAGCAGTCCCGACAGGGTTGCCTACGAGCAGTACTTC. It codes for CASSPDRVAYEQYF.

V and J are TRBV5-4 and TRBJ2-5; D might be TRBD2 (6 bases). The CDR3 loop spans 15 amino acids. V lost 3 bases and J 1 base, leaving 13 bases between the germline ends. Germline CDR1 and CDR2: SGHNT and YYREEE (reference sequence). The DNA for the CDR3 is TGTGCCAGCAGCTCACCTCCAGCGGGCCAAGAGACCCAGTACTTC. Its protein is CASSSPPAGQETQYF.

This clonotype was observed a handful of times. The chain links TRBV6-1 to TRBJ2-3; 10 nucleotides align to TRBD2. The V and J ends lost 3 bases and 0 bases, in that order; junction bases with no gene match: 3. CDR3 size: 16 residues. Germline CDR1 and CDR2: MNHNS and SASEGT. CDR3 DNA: TGTGCCAGCAGTGAGCCTAGCGGGGGTAGCACAGATACGCAGTATTTT. Its translation: CASSEPSGGSTDTQYF.

The table lists this clonotype with a few counts. The V gene is TRBV30, the J gene TRBJ1-2; tentatively, D is TRBD1 (5 bases). Germline V lookup: CDR1 GTSNPN, CDR2 SVGIG (reference sequence). Trimming shortened V by 0 bases and J by 4 bases, and 9 bases separated the two germline ends. The CDR3 extends over 13 amino acids. The CDR3 nucleotides are TGTGCCTGGAGTGTACCAGGGACCTATGGCTACACCTTC. This encodes CAWSVPGTYGYTF.

CDR3 sequence: CASTPGGGDTEAFF. CDR3 bases: TGTGCCAGCACCCCAGGTGGGGGGGACACTGAAGCTTTCTTT. J is TRBJ1-1 and V is TRBV12-3 or TRBV12-4, with D maybe TRBD1 (5 bases). CDR3 length equals 14 residues. V gave up 7 bases and J gave up 3 bases, with 15 bases separating them.

This clonotype was seen a few times. The V gene is TRBV6-5, the J gene TRBJ2-1; a weak D match, TRBD1 (6 bases). CDR1 is MNHEY, CDR2 SVGAGI, per germline. The CDR3 totals 14 residues. V dropped 4 bases and J dropped 9 bases, with 16 bases sitting between them. The CDR3: CASSFGTPLSEQFF. The CDR3 nucleotides are TGTGCCAGCAGTTTCGGGACACCGCTATCTGAGCAGTTCTTC.

This clonotype was seen repeatedly, ten times or more. The chain combines TRBV5-1 with TRBJ2-1, with D perhaps matching TRBD1 or TRBD2 (5 bases each). V was trimmed by 0 bases and J by 7 bases, leaving 8 bases between them. Germline CDR1 is SGHRS and CDR2 is YFSETQ. CDR3 size: 13 residues. CDR3 bases: TGCGCCAGCAGCTTGGTGAGGGGTAATGAGCAGTTCTTC. Amino acid sequence: CASSLVRGNEQFF. The complete variable domain, with remaining parts taken from reference TRBV5-1 and TRBJ2-1, reads KAGVTQTPRYLIKTRGQQVTLSCSPISGHRSVSWYQQTPGQGLQFLFEYFSETQRNKGNFPGRFSGRQFSNSRSEMNVSTLELGDSALYLCASSLVRGNEQFFGPGTRLTVL.

The chain recombines TRBV7-2 with TRBJ1-2, with D perhaps matching TRBD1 (6 bases). From germline, CDR1 is SGHTA and CDR2 FQGNSA. Trimming left V 2 bases short and J 8 bases short, with 9 bases between. There are 12 residues in the CDR3. The CDR3, as DNA: TGTGCCAGCAGCTTAACAGGGAGCGGCTACACCTTC. It yields the protein CASSLTGSGYTF.

This clonotype was observed at least ten times. The rearrangement links TRBV7-9 to TRBJ2-7; 8 bases are shared with TRBD2. Losses at the gene ends were 5 bases for V and 6 bases for J; bases not matched to a gene: 3. From germline, CDR1 is SEHNR and CDR2 FQNEAQ (reference sequence). The CDR3 length is 12 residues. CDR3 amino acids: CASSTGTSEQYF. The CDR3 region has the DNA TGTGCCAGCAGCACCGGGACTAGCGAGCAGTACTTC.

This clonotype has just a few counts. V is TRBV7-9 and J is TRBJ1-5, with 7 bases lining up with TRBD1. Trimming took 5 bases from V and 3 from J; bases not matched to a gene: 4. Germline V lookup: CDR1 SEHNR, CDR2 FQNEAQ (reference sequence). This CDR3 comprises 14 residues. The CDR3 sequence: CASSPGQYNQPQHF. CDR3 nucleotides: TGTGCCAGCAGCCCGGGACAGTACAATCAGCCCCAGCATTTT.

V usage is TRBV4-1 and J usage is TRBJ1-4; tentatively, D is TRBD1 (6 bases). Per the germline V gene, CDR1 is MGHRA and CDR2 is YSYEKL. This CDR3 contains 15 residues. V was shortened by 1 base and J by 3 bases, with 9 bases between the two germline ends. For the CDR3, the DNA is TGCGCCAGCAGCCAAGCGCGGACAGCTAATGAAAAACTGTTTTTT. Residues: CASSQARTANEKLFF.

The table lists this clonotype with a few counts. The rearrangement joins TRBV29-1 to TRBJ2-7; weak D call: TRBD2 (7 bases). The CDR3 is made up of 14 amino acids. The V and J ends lost 4 bases and 5 bases respectively, with 18 bases between them. Germline V lookup: CDR1 SQVTM, CDR2 ANQGSEA. This CDR3 is CSVVIEGGRNEQYF. The DNA for the CDR3 is TGCAGCGTTGTTATCGAGGGGGGGAGGAACGAGCAGTACTTC.

This clonotype was observed a few times. V and J are TRBV4-2 and TRBJ2-1; 12 bases line up with TRBD2. This CDR3 is built from 15 residues. Germline CDR1 LGHNA, CDR2 YNFKEQ. V lost 3 bases and J lost 9; bases outside the gene matches: 6. CDR3 coding DNA: TGTGCCAGCAGCCAGATGCGGACTAGCGGGATTGAGCAGTTCTTC. This codes for CASSQMRTSGIEQFF.

This clonotype occurred a few times. CDR3 coding DNA: TGTGCCAGCAGCAGGGGACCCTTTCAAGAGACCCAGTACTTC. It codes for CASSRGPFQETQYF. The gene calls are TRBV21-1 and TRBJ2-5; the table's D call of TRBD1 was not tested on the DNA. TRBV21-1 is a pseudogene locus. CDR3 length: 14 residues.

At least ten counts were recorded for this clonotype. The rearrangement links TRBV25-1 to TRBJ2-7; D remains unclear. V shed 5 bases and J shed 6 bases, with 14 bases lying between them. In germline, CDR1 is MGHDK, CDR2 SYGVNS. The CDR3 totals 13 residues. In nucleotides, the CDR3 is TGTGCCAGCAGTCTTTCTTTGGGCCTCGAGCAGTACTTC. Translated: CASSLSLGLEQYF.